This T cell receptor beta chain was captured by sequencing in a study of T-cell memory formation after mild COVID-19. Regarding the study as a whole: SARS-CoV-2 specificity of second-wave clones peaking day 37 was unconfirmed.

In regard to this clonotype: Antigen: not known.

TCRdb fed the 5' RACE reads into MiXCR, producing one record per CDR3 protein. The table includes hundreds of thousands of distinct CDR3 sequences, roughly 24% detected once. Trimming removed 0 bases from V and 7 bases from J; junction bases left unmatched: 5. Germline V gives CDR1 LGHDT, CDR2 YNNKEL (reference sequence). The CDR3 consists of 16 residues. The chain uses TRBV3-1 and TRBJ1-6; TRBD1 aligns across 8 bases. This sequence originates from an adult woman who had mild COVID-19 (a few samples of this study predate the infection). Cell type and time point are not known. The specimen was PBMCs or a T cell subset sorted from them (not recorded which). The CDR3 bases are TGTGCCAGCAGCCAAGATCGGGACAGGCTGAATTCACCCCTCCACTTT. Protein product: CASSQDRDRLNSPLHF.